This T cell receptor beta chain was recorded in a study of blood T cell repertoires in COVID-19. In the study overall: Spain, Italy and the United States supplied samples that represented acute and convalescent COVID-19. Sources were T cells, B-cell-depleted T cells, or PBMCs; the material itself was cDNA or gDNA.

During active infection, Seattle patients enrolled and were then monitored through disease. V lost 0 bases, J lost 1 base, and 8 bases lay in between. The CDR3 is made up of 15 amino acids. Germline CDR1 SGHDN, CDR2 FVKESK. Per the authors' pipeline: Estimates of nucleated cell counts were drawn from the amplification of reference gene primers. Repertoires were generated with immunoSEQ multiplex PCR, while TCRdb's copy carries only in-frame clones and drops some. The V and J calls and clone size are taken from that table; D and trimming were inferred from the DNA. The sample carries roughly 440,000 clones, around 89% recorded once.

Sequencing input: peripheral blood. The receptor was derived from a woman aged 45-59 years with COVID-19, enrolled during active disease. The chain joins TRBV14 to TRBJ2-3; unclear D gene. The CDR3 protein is CASSQDLPGTDTQYF. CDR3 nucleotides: TGTGCCAGCAGCCAAGATCTCCCTGGCACAGATACGCAGTATTTT.